Listed below are T cell receptor beta chains from one sample, sequenced in a study of blood T cell repertoires in COVID-19. Clones were read by immunoSEQ multiplex PCR, and TCRdb kept only the in-frame ones, dropping some. The data show approximately 280,000 clones, with roughly 85% seen just once and 6% to 7% held by the top ten. The sample consisted of PBMCs or T cells enriched from blood (not recorded which). The receptors come from a woman in her thirties or forties who had recovered from COVID-19. CDR3s include the opening cysteine and the closing phenylalanine or tryptophan. D genes are given only for firm matches. Expanded clones get a size class; other rows say once, few or many, or leave the size out.

J,V,D,size,DNA,CDR3
TRBJ2-2,TRBV24-1,TRBD2,NA,TGTGCCACCAGTTTGCCGGGACTAGATGGTTTTTTGAACACCGGGGAGCTGTTTTTT,CATSLPGLDGFLNTGELFF
TRBJ2-1,TRBV7-9,NA,once,TGTGCCAGCAGCTTATTAACCGGGGAGCAGTTCTTC,CASSLLTGEQFF
TRBJ2-1,TRBV29-1,TRBD1,NA,TGCAGCGCAGGGACAGTCAATGAGCAGTTCTTC,CSAGTVNEQFF
TRBJ2-2,TRBV11-3,TRBD1,NA,TGTGCCAGCAGCTTAGATGGGGGACAGGGAACCGGGGAGCTGTTTTTT,CASSLDGGQGTGELFF
TRBJ2-7,TRBV28,TRBD2,NA,TGTGCCAGCAGTTCGACTAGCGGGACCTCCTACGAGCAGTACTTC,CASSSTSGTSYEQYF
TRBJ1-2,TRBV7-2,TRBD1,NA,TGTGCCAGCAGCCCCCAGGGTGGACAGGTCGGCTACACCTTC,CASSPQGGQVGYTF
TRBJ1-5,TRBV7-2,NA,NA,TGTGCCAGCAGCTTAGTGGGTGGGGGCGCCCCTCAGCCCCAGCATTTT,CASSLVGGGAPQPQHF
TRBJ2-7,TRBV11-2,TRBD1,once,TGTGCCAGCAGCTCGGACAGGGGTATGTTCGAGCAGTACTTC,CASSSDRGMFEQYF
TRBJ2-3,TRBV5-1,TRBD1,NA,TGCGCCAGCAGCCTCCTAGGACAGGGAAACACAGATACGCAGTATTTT,CASSLLGQGNTDTQYF
TRBJ2-7,TRBV14,NA,NA,TGTGCCAGCAGCCAAGGCCTTGGACAATACTTC,CASSQGLGQYF
TRBJ2-2,TRBV11-2,NA,NA,TGTGCCAGCAGCTACGACTACCAGGCCGGGGAGCTGTTTTTT,CASSYDYQAGELFF
TRBJ2-1,TRBV11-2,NA,NA,TGTGCCAGCAGCTTTGAAGGGGGCAATGAGCAGTTCTTC,CASSFEGGNEQFF
TRBJ2-7,TRBV28,TRBD1,NA,TGTGCCAGCAGTTTACCAGGGACAGGGGGGCACGAGCAGTACTTC,CASSLPGTGGHEQYF
TRBJ1-2,TRBV30,NA,NA,TGTGCCTGGACACCTCAGGCGCACTATGGCTACACCTTC,CAWTPQAHYGYTF
TRBJ2-7,TRBV5-4,NA,NA,TGTGCCACAACAAATAGCGGAAGCCTCTACGAGCAGTACTTC,CATTNSGSLYEQYF
TRBJ2-7,TRBV18,NA,NA,TGTGCCAGCTCACCACCGGAGGGTAGGGACGAGCAGTACTTC,CASSPPEGRDEQYF
TRBJ2-7,TRBV3-1/TRBV3-2,NA,NA,TGTGCCAGCAGGGGGGACACAAGCTCCTACGAGCAGTACTTC,CASRGDTSSYEQYF
TRBJ1-2,TRBV20-1,NA,NA,TGCAGTGTTCGTCTTAACTATGGCTACACCTTC,CSVRLNYGYTF